This T cell receptor (beta chain) was retrieved from a study of cytomegalovirus exposure and HLA in healthy donors. 60 Vbeta and 13 Jbeta primers were used in PCR. Data came from immunoSEQ multiplex PCR; TCRdb stores just in-frame clones and leaves some out. This sample has 200,000 to 250,000 clones, with about 77% found just once. This CDR3 region has 13 residues. The germline gives CDR1 SGHTA, CDR2 FQGTGA. Trimming removed 5 bases at V and 5 bases at J, with 9 bases between. This clone has a single count. The sequenced material came from PBMCs. The gene calls are TRBV7-3 and TRBJ2-2; D not certain. The clonotype was recovered from a woman aged 25-40 years in good health and CMV-seronegative. DNA for the CDR3: TGTGCCAGCAGCAAGCCTTTTACCGGGGAGCTGTTTTTT. Protein: CASSKPFTGELFF. Looking up the rest from reference TRBV7-3 and TRBJ2-2 gives the full variable domain: GAGVSQTPSNKVTEKGKYVELRCDPISGHTALYWYRQSLGQGPEFLIYFQGTGAADDSGLPNDRFFAVRPEGSVSTLKIQRTERGDSAVYLCASSKPFTGELFFGEGSRLTVL.